The 4 T cell receptor beta chains given below trace back to one sample, sequenced in a study of blood T cell repertoires in COVID-19 (dated by TCRdb to the early 2020s). The protocol used for the library was the immunoSEQ multiplex PCR assay. TCRdb obtained this table from immuneACCESS and retained in-frame rearrangements with V and J assigned. These tables miss some clones; where compared with another copy, unresolved V genes account for less than half of the shortfall, and the remainder is unexplained. The sample table contains 150,000 to 200,000 clones; only one count was recorded for approximately 90% of them. In total, the top ten clones hold about 4.5% of the sample. The sequenced sample consisted of peripheral blood. The receptors here all came from a human donor in a cohort sampled during active COVID-19.

V and J are TRBV24-1 and TRBJ2-7; D perhaps matches TRBD2 (6 bases). Per the germline V gene, CDR1 is KGHDR and CDR2 is SFDVKD. Between the trimmed V and J ends, which lost 6 bases and 1 base, there was a span of 9 bases. The CDR3 covers 13 residues. The CDR3 reads CATSLGGSYEQYF. In DNA form, the CDR3 reads TGTGCCACCAGTCTTGGGGGGTCCTACGAGCAGTACTTC.

The J gene is TRBJ2-5, the V gene TRBV4-1, with 16 positions matching TRBD2. V was clipped by 0 bases and J by 7 bases; unmatched bases: 2. The CDR3 has 16 residues. The germline gives CDR1 MGHRA, CDR2 YSYEKL. The CDR3 DNA reads TGCGCCAGCAGCCAAGACGGGACTAGCGGGGGGGGGACCCAGTACTTC. It encodes CASSQDGTSGGGTQYF.

The rearrangement joins TRBV5-4 to TRBJ2-2, with TRBD2 matching 12 bases. V was clipped by 3 bases and J by 8 bases; unmatched bases: 2. The CDR3 has 14 residues. The germline CDR1 and CDR2 sequences are SGHNT and YYREEE (reference sequence). CDR3 sequence: CASSSGLAGGELFF. The CDR3 nucleotides are TGTGCCAGCAGCTCCGGACTAGCGGGGGGGGAGCTGTTTTTT.

There are a few counts of this clone. The V gene is TRBV20-1, the J gene TRBJ2-7; D call uncertain. V was clipped by 3 bases and J by 5 bases, with 8 bases between them. There are 11 residues in the CDR3. The V gene's germline CDR1 is DFQATT and CDR2 SNEGSKA (reference sequence). This chain's CDR3 is CSASPSHEQYF. Written as DNA, the CDR3 is TGCAGTGCTAGTCCGTCTCACGAGCAGTACTTC.